The present T cell receptor (beta chain) was sequenced within a study of response to subunit inactivated influenza vaccine (dated 2018 in TCRdb). Notes on the research overall: Deep quantitative profiling of the T cell receptor repertoire was used in the study to follow responses to a trivalent subunit inactivated influenza vaccine.

The library was prepared using RT-PCR. Sequenced using an Illumina HiSeq 2500. TCRdb cleaned the public reads at Q25 with fastp, built clones with MiXCR and kept in-frame beta chains. Here each entry gathers all rows of one CDR3 protein and keeps the most common genes and DNA. Across this sample there are a few hundred thousand distinct CDR3 sequences, with around 15% seen only once. The ten largest make up over 8.5% of the sample. Reading from cysteine to phenylalanine, the CDR3 counts 18 amino acids. Just the 54-base CDR3 DNA is kept, in frame starting at base 1. V is shortened by 0 bases, J by 3 bases, and the region joining them spans 18 bases. CDR1 and CDR2, looked up from the germline V gene, are SGHVS and FQNEAQ. This clonotype occurred a few times. Its antigen remains undetermined. No qualities accompany the bases; no much larger clone lies one base away. Study-wide findings and limitations: The authors proposed that each seasonal influenza vaccination may bring in only a limited number of new T cells.

The sequencing here drew on PBMCs from blood, taken less than 13 days after vaccination. The rearranged chain carries TRBV7-8 and TRBJ2-1, and TRBD2 may be the D gene, going by 5 matching bases. The sequence came from a man over 45 who received an inactivated influenza vaccine. Donor details come from another sample of the same person, matched by shared clones. The DNA reads TGTGCCAGCAGCTTAGCCCCGCCGGTGGCTAGCTTCTACAATGAGCAGTTCTTC. This gives the protein CASSLAPPVASFYNEQFF.